This passage covers 15 T cell receptor beta chains from one sample sequenced in a study of shared clonotypes between healthy human individuals. CD45RO-negative cells were positively selected for CCR7, leaving out terminally differentiated effector memory CD45RA+ cells. Measured with immunoSEQ multiplex PCR; TCRdb has only the in-frame clones, and not every one. The sample yields fewer than 700,000 clones, approximately 96% seen once. Source material: naive CD8+ T cells sorted from blood. The receptor source for this set is a woman aged 25 to 39 in good health.

This chain connects TRBV19 to TRBJ2-7; D perhaps matches TRBD1 (6 bases). The CDR3 length is 15 residues. V lost 3 bases to trimming and J lost 2 bases, with 14 bases between them. Looked up from germline, CDR1 is LNHDA and CDR2 is SQIVND (reference sequence). In DNA, the CDR3 is TGTGCCAGTAGTATTAAAGGGTGGGACACCTACGAGCAGTACTTC. It specifies CASSIKGWDTYEQYF.

V gene TRBV7-8 combines with J gene TRBJ2-7; TRBD2 matches 9 bases. The CDR3 totals 16 residues. Germline lookup yields CDR1 SGHVS and CDR2 FQNEAQ. After removal of 4 bases from V and 4 bases from J, the junction contained 11 bases not matched to a gene. The CDR3 DNA follows: TGTGCCAGCAGCTCCCTGGCCGGGACTAGCTTTTACGAGCAGTACTTC. Translating gives CASSSLAGTSFYEQYF.

This clone was observed once. The chain has TRBV19 and TRBJ2-2; weak D call: TRBD2 (5 bases). The CDR3 is made up of 14 amino acids. Germline V gene data show CDR1 as LNHDA and CDR2 as SQIVND (reference sequence). V dropped 6 bases and J dropped 6 bases, with 14 bases sitting between them. The DNA of the CDR3 is TGTGCCAGTAGACCGGACTCGTTTCCCGGGGAGCTGTTTTTT. Translation gives CASRPDSFPGELFF.

The chain employs TRBV2 and TRBJ1-1; D may be TRBD1 (6 bases). The CDR3 runs 13 residues. Germline-derived CDR1 and CDR2 are SNHLY and FYNNEI. The V end was cut by 9 bases, the J end by 1 base, with 12 bases between. Here the CDR3 reads CASFSQGNTEAFF. The CDR3 nucleotides read TGTGCCAGTTTTTCACAGGGGAACACTGAAGCTTTCTTT.

The rearrangement joins TRBV5-3 to TRBJ1-5; D gene ambiguous. TRBV5-3 is an open reading frame, and its role is uncertain. The CDR3 consists of 13 residues. The V and J ends lost 4 bases and 2 bases respectively, with 7 bases between them. This CDR3 is CARSLAGNQPQHF. Here the CDR3 DNA reads TGTGCCAGAAGCCTGGCAGGCAATCAGCCCCAGCATTTT.

This chain connects TRBV9 to TRBJ2-6; 11 bases are shared with TRBD1. Trimming at V came to 4 bases and at J to 1 base, leaving 4 bases not matched to a gene. Germline values: CDR1 SGDLS, CDR2 YYNGEE. The CDR3 is 17 amino acids. The DNA for the CDR3 is TGTGCCAGCAGCTCCCGGGACAGGGGGTCTGGGGCCAACGTCCTGACTTTC. It codes for CASSSRDRGSGANVLTF.

This chain's CDR3 is CASSLPRGRQPQHF. The CDR3 coding sequence is TGTGCCAGCAGTTTACCCAGGGGGCGACAGCCCCAGCATTTT. J is TRBJ1-5 and V is TRBV28, with 8 nucleotides matching TRBD1. The length of the CDR3 is 14 residues. The germline CDR1 and CDR2 sequences are MDHEN and SYDVKM. Trimming at V came to 2 bases and at J to 7 bases, leaving 4 bases not matched to a gene.

Only one count was recorded for this clone. Additional DNA sequences in this sample encode the identical CDR3. This sequence joins TRBV5-4 and TRBJ2-7, with D perhaps matching TRBD2 (6 bases). There are 13 residues in the CDR3. Germline V gene data show CDR1 as SGHNT and CDR2 as YYREEE (reference sequence). V lost 4 bases and J lost 0, with 8 bases in between. CDR3 coding DNA: TGTGCCAGCAGCCCGGGACTCTCCTACGAGCAGTACTTC. Its protein product is CASSPGLSYEQYF.

The CDR3 sequence: CASSLWDDRPRAYTQYF. In DNA form, the CDR3 reads TGTGCCAGCAGCCTATGGGATGACAGGCCTAGGGCGTATACGCAGTATTTT. The chain has TRBV7-8 and TRBJ2-3; perhaps TRBD1 as D (6 bases). From germline, CDR1 is SGHVS and CDR2 FQNEAQ. V was shortened by 5 bases and J by 7 bases, with 25 bases between the two germline ends. The CDR3 consists of 17 residues.

The genes are TRBV6-5 and TRBJ1-2, with a tentative D call TRBD1 (5 bases). Germline V gene lookup returns CDR1 MNHEY and CDR2 SVGAGI. This CDR3 spans 14 amino acids. V was clipped by 1 base and J by 4 bases, with 10 bases between them. CDR3 sequence (DNA): TGTGCCAGCAGTTACTATGGACAATCCTATGGCTACACCTTC. Translation gives CASSYYGQSYGYTF.

V usage is TRBV11-2 and J usage is TRBJ2-7; D ambiguous. Trimming cost V 2 bases and J 2 bases, with 10 bases left between them. Per germline, CDR1 SGHAT and CDR2 FQNNGV. CDR3 size: 14 residues. The CDR3 coding sequence is TGTGCCAGCAGCTTACTGTCGCCCACCTACGAGCAGTACTTC. This encodes CASSLLSPTYEQYF. The variable domain in full, completed from reference TRBV11-2 and TRBJ2-7, reads EAGVAQSPRYKIIEKRQSVAFWCNPISGHATLYWYQQILGQGPKLLIQFQNNGVVDDSQLPKDRFSAERLKGVDSTLKIQPAKLEDSAVYLCASSLLSPTYEQYFGPGTRLTVT.

The count of this clone is one. The sample contains more than one DNA sequence encoding this CDR3. The V gene is TRBV2, the J gene TRBJ2-1; 8 bases align to TRBD2. Germline V gene sequence: CDR1 SNHLY, CDR2 FYNNEI. This CDR3 contains 15 residues. The J segment lost 0 bases and the V segment lost 6 bases, leaving 4 bases of the junction unmatched. CDR3 sequence: CASSSSGSSYNEQFF. DNA of the CDR3: TGTGCCAGCAGCAGCAGCGGGAGCTCCTACAATGAGCAGTTCTTC. Drawing the rest from reference TRBV2 and TRBJ2-1, the complete variable domain is EPEVTQTPSHQVTQMGQEVILRCVPISNHLYFYWYRQILGQKVEFLVSFYNNEISEKSEIFDDQFSVERPDGSNFTLKIRSTKLEDSAMYFCASSSSGSSYNEQFFGPGTRLTVL.

The V gene is TRBV29-1, the J gene TRBJ2-7; 7 positions agree with TRBD2. The CDR3 has 11 residues. Germline V gives CDR1 SQVTM, CDR2 ANQGSEA. Trimming removed 4 bases from V and 7 bases from J; junction bases left unmatched: 4. The DNA of the CDR3 is TGCAGCGTTGTAACCGGGGGGGAGCAGTACTTC. Amino acid sequence: CSVVTGGEQYF.

The rearrangement uses TRBV6-6 and TRBJ2-7; perhaps TRBD2 as D (6 bases). This CDR3 region has 12 residues. V was pared by 6 bases and J by 7 bases, with 13 bases between. In germline, CDR1 is MNHNY, CDR2 SVGAGI (reference sequence). CDR3 region: CASREGRGEQYF. As DNA, the CDR3 is TGTGCCAGCAGGGAGGGCCGAGGAGAGCAGTACTTC.

The chain uses TRBV5-1 and TRBJ2-1; a weak D match, TRBD2 (6 bases). The CDR3 runs 14 residues. Germline V CDR1 and CDR2: SGHRS, YFSETQ. V was shortened by 4 bases and J by 2 bases, with 10 bases between the two germline ends. The CDR3 DNA reads as TGCGCCAGCAGCCGGGAGCGGGCCTACAATGAGCAGTTCTTC. Translating gives CASSRERAYNEQFF.